Listed below are T cell receptor beta chains from one sample, sequenced in a study of blood T cell repertoires in COVID-19. TCRdb's copy holds only in-frame clones and misses some; the assay was immunoSEQ multiplex PCR. The repertoire holds 210,000 or so clones, more than 70% seen once, with about 6.6% in the top ten. The sample taken for sequencing was peripheral blood. The receptors derive from a woman in her forties who had recovered from COVID-19. CDR3s leave out the opening cysteine and the closing phenylalanine or tryptophan.

v_call	cdr3_aa
TRBV6-6	ASSYGQITYEQY
TRBV4-2	ASSQGGQSESPLH
TRBV6-5	ASRPSGSGRSEQF
TRBV12-2	ANTGGNEKLF
TRBV27	ASRPQGNTGELF
TRBV9	ASGQGVTGELF
TRBV3-1/TRBV3-2	ASSNTGVRAEAF
TRBV9	ASSGGWRGTEAF
TRBV2	ASSDGAENSNQPQH
TRBV18	ASSFEESQETQY
TRBV30	AWRAGLTSGIRNEQF
TRBV18	ASSAGTGVYNEQF
TRBV24-1	ATSDWQGQGAGELF
TRBV7-3	ASSRTGLLSPLH
TRBV5-1	ASRPGTGSNTGELF
TRBV12-3/TRBV12-4	ASSPGGVRQF
TRBV7-9	ASSSGQIPGQGGY
TRBV3-1/TRBV3-2	ASSQEGLAATAPRQF
TRBV12-3/TRBV12-4	ASSSSRGSRY
TRBV2	ASNNPGGLSYEQY
TRBV15	ATSTVGRREAF
TRBV24-1	ATSGLAGNEQF
TRBV20-1	SASRGGLDEQF
TRBV7-3	ASSSSSGAYNEQF